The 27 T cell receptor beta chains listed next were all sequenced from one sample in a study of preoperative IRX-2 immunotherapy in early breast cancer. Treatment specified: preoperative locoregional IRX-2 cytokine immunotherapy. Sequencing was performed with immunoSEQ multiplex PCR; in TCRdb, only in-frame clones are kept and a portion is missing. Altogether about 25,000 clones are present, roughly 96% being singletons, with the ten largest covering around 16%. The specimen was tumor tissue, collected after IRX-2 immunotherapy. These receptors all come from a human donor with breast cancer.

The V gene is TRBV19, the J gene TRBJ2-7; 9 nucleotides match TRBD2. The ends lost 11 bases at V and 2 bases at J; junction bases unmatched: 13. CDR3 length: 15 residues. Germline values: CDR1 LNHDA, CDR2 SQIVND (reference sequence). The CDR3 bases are TGTGCCTCGAGCGAGCGGCGGGGGGGGACCTACGAGCAGTACTTC. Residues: CASSERRGGTYEQYF. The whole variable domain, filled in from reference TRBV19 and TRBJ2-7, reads DGGITQSPKYLFRKEGQNVTLSCEQNLNHDAMYWYRQDPGQGLRLIYYSQIVNDFQKGDIAEGYSVSREKKESFPLTVTSAQKNPTAFYLCASSERRGGTYEQYFGPGTRLTVT.

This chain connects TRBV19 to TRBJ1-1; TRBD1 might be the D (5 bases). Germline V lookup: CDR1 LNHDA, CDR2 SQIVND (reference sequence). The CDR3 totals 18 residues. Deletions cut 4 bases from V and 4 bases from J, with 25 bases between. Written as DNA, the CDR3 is TGTGCCAGTAGTACCCCTACGTGGGGGGGGACCCTGAGCACTGAAGCTTTCTTT. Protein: CASSTPTWGGTLSTEAFF.

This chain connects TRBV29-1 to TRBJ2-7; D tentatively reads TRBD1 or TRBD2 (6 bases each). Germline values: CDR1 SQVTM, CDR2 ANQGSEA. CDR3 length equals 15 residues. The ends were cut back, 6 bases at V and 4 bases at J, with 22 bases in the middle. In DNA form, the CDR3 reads TGCAGCGTCGGAGGGGCAGGGGACCCGTTTTACGAGCAGTACTTC. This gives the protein CSVGGAGDPFYEQYF.

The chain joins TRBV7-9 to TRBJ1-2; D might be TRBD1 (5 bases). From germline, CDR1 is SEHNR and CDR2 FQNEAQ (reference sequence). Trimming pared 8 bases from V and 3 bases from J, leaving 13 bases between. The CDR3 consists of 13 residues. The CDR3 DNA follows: TGTGCCAGCCGGGGGGGATCAGACTATGGCTACACCTTC. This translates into CASRGGSDYGYTF. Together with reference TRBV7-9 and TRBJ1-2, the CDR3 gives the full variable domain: DTGVSQNPRHKITKRGQNVTFRCDPISEHNRLYWYRQTLGQGPEFLTYFQNEAQLEKSRLLSDRFSAERPKGSFSTLEIQRTEQGDSAMYLCASRGGSDYGYTFGSGTRLTVV.

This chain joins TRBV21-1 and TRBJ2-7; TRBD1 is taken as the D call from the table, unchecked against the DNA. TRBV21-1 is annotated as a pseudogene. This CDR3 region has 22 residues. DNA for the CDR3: TGTGCCAGCAGCAATCGGCAGGGGGGACTCGGGTGCTGGTGTAGACCTAACTACGAGCAGTACTTC. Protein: CASSNRQGGLGCWCRPNYEQYF.

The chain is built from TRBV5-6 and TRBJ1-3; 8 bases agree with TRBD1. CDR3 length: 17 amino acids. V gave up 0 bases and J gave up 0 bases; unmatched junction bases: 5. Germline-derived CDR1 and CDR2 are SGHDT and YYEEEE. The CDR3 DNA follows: TGTGCCAGCAGCTTGGGGCAGGGGGCTCTCTCTGGAAACACCATATATTTT. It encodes CASSLGQGALSGNTIYF.

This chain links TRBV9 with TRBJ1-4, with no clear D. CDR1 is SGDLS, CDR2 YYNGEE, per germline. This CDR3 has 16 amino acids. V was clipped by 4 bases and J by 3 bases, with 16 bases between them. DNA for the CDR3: TGTGCCAGCAGCCCCCATGTCCGGGCGTCTAATGAAAAACTGTTTTTT. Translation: CASSPHVRASNEKLFF.

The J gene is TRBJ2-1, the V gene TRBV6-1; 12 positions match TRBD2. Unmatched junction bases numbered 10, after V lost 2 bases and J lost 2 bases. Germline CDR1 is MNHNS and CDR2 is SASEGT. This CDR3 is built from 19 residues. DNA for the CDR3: TGTGCCAGCAGTGAATTTGAGACTAGCGGGAGAGGGGCCTACAATGAGCAGTTCTTC. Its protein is CASSEFETSGRGAYNEQFF.

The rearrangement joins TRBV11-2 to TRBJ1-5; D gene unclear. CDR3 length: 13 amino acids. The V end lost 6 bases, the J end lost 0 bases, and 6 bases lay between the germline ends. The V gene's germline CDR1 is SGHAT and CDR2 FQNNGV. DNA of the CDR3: TGTGCCAGCAGGCGAGATAGCAATCAGCCCCAGCATTTT. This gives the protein CASRRDSNQPQHF.

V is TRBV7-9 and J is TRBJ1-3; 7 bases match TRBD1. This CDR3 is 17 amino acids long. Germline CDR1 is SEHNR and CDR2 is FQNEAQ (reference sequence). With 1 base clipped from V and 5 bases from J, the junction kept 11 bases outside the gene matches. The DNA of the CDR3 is TGTGCCAGCAGCTTAGACCCGGGACAGAACGTTCGAAACACCATATATTTT. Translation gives CASSLDPGQNVRNTIYF. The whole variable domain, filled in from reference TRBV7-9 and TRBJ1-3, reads DTGVSQNPRHKITKRGQNVTFRCDPISEHNRLYWYRQTLGQGPEFLTYFQNEAQLEKSRLLSDRFSAERPKGSFSTLEIQRTEQGDSAMYLCASSLDPGQNVRNTIYFGEGSWLTVV.

CDR3 in DNA: TGTGCCAGCAGCCGCACTAATTCACCCCTCCACTTT. This codes for CASSRTNSPLHF. The rearrangement links TRBV7-9 to TRBJ1-6; no clear D. Trimming removed 5 bases at V and 6 bases at J, with 5 bases between. CDR3 length: 12 residues. Looked up from germline, CDR1 is SEHNR and CDR2 is FQNEAQ (reference sequence).

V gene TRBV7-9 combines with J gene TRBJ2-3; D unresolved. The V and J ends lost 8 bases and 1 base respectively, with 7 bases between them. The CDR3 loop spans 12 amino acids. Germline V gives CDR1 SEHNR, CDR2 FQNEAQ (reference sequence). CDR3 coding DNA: TGTGCCAGCTCGTGGGGCACAGATACGCAGTATTTT. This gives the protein CASSWGTDTQYF. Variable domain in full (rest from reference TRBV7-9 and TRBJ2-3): DTGVSQNPRHKITKRGQNVTFRCDPISEHNRLYWYRQTLGQGPEFLTYFQNEAQLEKSRLLSDRFSAERPKGSFSTLEIQRTEQGDSAMYLCASSWGTDTQYFGPGTRLTVL.

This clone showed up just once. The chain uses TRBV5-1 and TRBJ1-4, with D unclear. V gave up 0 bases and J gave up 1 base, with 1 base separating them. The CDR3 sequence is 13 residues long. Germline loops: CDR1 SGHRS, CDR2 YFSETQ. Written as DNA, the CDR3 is TGCGCCAGCAGCTTGGGAACTAATGAAAAACTGTTTTTT. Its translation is CASSLGTNEKLFF.

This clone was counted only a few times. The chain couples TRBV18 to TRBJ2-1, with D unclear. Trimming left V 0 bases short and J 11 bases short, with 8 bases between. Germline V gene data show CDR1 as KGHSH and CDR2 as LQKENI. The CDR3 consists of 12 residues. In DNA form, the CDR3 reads TGTGCCAGCTCACCACCGATAGGGAAGCAGTTCTTC. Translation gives CASSPPIGKQFF.

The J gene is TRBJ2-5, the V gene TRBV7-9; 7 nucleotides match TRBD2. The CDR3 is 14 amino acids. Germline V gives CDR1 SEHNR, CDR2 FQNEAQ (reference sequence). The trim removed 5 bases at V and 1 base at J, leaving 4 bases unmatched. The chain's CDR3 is CASSPTSVQETQYF. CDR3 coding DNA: TGTGCCAGCAGCCCCACTAGCGTCCAAGAGACCCAGTACTTC.

The CDR3 sequence is CASSFGKGLNSPLHF. DNA of the CDR3: TGTGCCAGCAGCTTCGGAAAGGGGCTAAATTCACCCCTCCACTTT. The chain employs TRBV5-8 and TRBJ1-6, with D maybe TRBD1 (5 bases). CDR1 is SGHTS, CDR2 YDEGEE, per germline. V lost 2 bases and J 7 bases, leaving 13 bases between the germline ends. CDR3 length equals 15 residues. Supplemented by reference TRBV5-8 and TRBJ1-6, the full variable domain reads EAGVTQSPTHLIKTRGQQATLRCSPISGHTSVYWYQQALGLGLQFLLWYDEGEERNRGNFPPRFSGRQFPNYSSELNVNALELEDSALYLCASSFGKGLNSPLHFGNGTRLTVT.

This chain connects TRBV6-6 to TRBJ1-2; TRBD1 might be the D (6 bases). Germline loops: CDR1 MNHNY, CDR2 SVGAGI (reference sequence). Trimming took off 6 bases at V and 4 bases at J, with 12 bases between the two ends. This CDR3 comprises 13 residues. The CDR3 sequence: CASSYGQSYGYTF. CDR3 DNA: TGTGCCAGCAGCTATGGACAGAGCTATGGCTACACCTTC.

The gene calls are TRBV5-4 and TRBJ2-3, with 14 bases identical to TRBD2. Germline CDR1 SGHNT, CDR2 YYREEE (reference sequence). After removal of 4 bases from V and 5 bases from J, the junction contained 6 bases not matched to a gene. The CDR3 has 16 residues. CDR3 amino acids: CASSMTSGGARDTQYF. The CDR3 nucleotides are TGTGCCAGCAGCATGACTAGCGGGGGGGCAAGAGATACGCAGTATTTT.

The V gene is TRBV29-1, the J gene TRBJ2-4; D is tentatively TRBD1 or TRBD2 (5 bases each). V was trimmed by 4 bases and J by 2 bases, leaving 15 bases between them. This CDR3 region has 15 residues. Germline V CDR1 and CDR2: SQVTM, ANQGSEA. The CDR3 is CSVVMDTGPKNIQYF. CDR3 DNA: TGCAGCGTTGTGATGGACACGGGGCCCAAAAACATTCAGTACTTC.

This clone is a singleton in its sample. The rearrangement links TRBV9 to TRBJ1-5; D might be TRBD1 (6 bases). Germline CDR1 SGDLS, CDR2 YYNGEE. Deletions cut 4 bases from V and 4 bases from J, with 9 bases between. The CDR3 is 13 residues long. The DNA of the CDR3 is TGTGCCAGCAGCAGACAGGAAAATCAGCCCCAGCATTTT. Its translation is CASSRQENQPQHF.

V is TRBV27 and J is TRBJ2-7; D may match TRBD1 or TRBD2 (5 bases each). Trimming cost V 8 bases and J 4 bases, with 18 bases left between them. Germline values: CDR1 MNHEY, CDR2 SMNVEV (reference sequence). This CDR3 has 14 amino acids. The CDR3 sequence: CASARGPRAYEQYF. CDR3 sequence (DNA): TGTGCCAGCGCCCGGGGCCCCAGGGCTTACGAGCAGTACTTC.

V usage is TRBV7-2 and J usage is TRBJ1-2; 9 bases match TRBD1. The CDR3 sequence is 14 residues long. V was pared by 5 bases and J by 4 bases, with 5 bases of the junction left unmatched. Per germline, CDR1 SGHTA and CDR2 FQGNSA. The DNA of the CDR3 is TGTGCCAGCAGCAAGGGGACAGGGTCCTATGGCTACACCTTC. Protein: CASSKGTGSYGYTF.

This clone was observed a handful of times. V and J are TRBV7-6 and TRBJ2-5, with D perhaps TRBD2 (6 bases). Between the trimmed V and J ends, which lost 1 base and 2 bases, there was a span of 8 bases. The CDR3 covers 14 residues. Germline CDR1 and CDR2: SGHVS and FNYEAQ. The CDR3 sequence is CASSLGGRQETQYF. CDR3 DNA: TGTGCCAGCAGCTTAGGTGGGAGGCAAGAGACCCAGTACTTC. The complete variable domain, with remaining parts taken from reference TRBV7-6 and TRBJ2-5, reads GAGVSQSPRYKVTKRGQDVALRCDPISGHVSLYWYRQALGQGPEFLTYFNYEAQQDKSGLPNDRFSAERPEGSISTLTIQRTEQRDSAMYRCASSLGGRQETQYFGPGTRLLVL.

The CDR3 DNA follows: TGTGCCAGCATAGGGCGCATACGTGATCAGCCCCAGCATTTT. Amino acid sequence: CASIGRIRDQPQHF. The J gene is TRBJ1-5, the V gene TRBV2; D remains ambiguous. With 7 bases removed from V and 5 bases from J, the gap between germline ends came to 15 bases. Germline CDR1 is SNHLY and CDR2 is FYNNEI. The CDR3 has 14 residues.

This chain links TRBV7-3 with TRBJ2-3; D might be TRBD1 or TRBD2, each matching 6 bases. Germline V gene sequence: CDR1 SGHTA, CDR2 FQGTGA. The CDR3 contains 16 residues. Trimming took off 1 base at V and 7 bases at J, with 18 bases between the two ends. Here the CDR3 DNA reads TGTGCCAGCAGCTTAAGTCCCTGGGGGGCTCTTAATACGCAGTATTTT. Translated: CASSLSPWGALNTQYF. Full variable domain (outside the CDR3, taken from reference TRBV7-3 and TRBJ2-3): GAGVSQTPSNKVTEKGKYVELRCDPISGHTALYWYRQSLGQGPEFLIYFQGTGAADDSGLPNDRFFAVRPEGSVSTLKIQRTERGDSAVYLCASSLSPWGALNTQYFGPGTRLTVL.

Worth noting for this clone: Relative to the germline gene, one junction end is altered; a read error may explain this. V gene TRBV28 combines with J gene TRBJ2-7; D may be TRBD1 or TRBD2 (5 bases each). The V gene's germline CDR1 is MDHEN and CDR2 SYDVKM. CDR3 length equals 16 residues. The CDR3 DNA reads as TGTGCCAGCAGTTTAGGGTTTCGGGGCAAGGGTTCAAGCGGTAACTTC. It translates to CASSLGFRGKGSSGNF.

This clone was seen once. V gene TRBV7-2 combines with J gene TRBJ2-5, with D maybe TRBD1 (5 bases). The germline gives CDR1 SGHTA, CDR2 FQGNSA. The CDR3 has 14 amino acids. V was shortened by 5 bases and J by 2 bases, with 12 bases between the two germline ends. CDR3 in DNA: TGTGCCAGCAGCCAAATACAGGTTCAAGAGACCCAGTACTTC. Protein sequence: CASSQIQVQETQYF.